These 32 T cell receptor beta chains were sequenced from one sample in a study of blood T cell repertoires in COVID-19. Produced via immunoSEQ multiplex PCR; TCRdb's table is partial and in-frame only. The sample shows some 52,000 clones, 80% to 90% of them seen only once. The sequenced sample consisted of peripheral blood. Receptors originate from a man between 65 and 85 years old with acute or convalescent COVID-19.

This clone appeared a few times. The CDR3 nucleotides are TGTGCCAGCAGTGGATCACTCCGGCGACGGGGGGACAATGAGCAGTTCTTC. Its translation: CASSGSLRRRGDNEQFF. The chain employs TRBV6-6 and TRBJ2-1, with 7 bases fitting TRBD2. The CDR3 spans 17 residues. V dropped 5 bases and J dropped 5; count of bases not matched to a gene: 15. The germline CDR1 and CDR2 sequences are MNHNY and SVGAGI (reference sequence).

The chain recombines TRBV2 with TRBJ2-7; maybe TRBD1 (7 bases). From germline, CDR1 is SNHLY and CDR2 FYNNEI. With 4 bases removed from V and 0 bases from J, the gap between germline ends came to 16 bases. CDR3 length equals 16 residues. The CDR3 is CASSGSRDSLSYEQYF. The DNA for the CDR3 is TGTGCCAGCAGTGGGTCGCGGGACAGCCTCTCCTACGAGCAGTACTTC.

The gene calls are TRBV20-1 and TRBJ2-3; tentative D call: TRBD2 (5 bases). Germline V gives CDR1 DFQATT, CDR2 SNEGSKA (reference sequence). The ends were cut back, 3 bases at V and 8 bases at J, with 24 bases in the middle. There are 16 residues in the CDR3. The CDR3 reads CSASSTIRFSMGTQYF. Written as DNA, the CDR3 is TGCAGTGCTAGTTCGACTATTCGATTTTCGATGGGTACGCAGTATTTT.

This rearrangement joins TRBV10-3 to TRBJ1-3, with D uncertain. Germline V gene data show CDR1 as ENHRY and CDR2 as SYGVKD. The CDR3 runs to 12 residues. The V and J ends lost 6 bases and 0 bases respectively, with 3 bases between them. CDR3 region: CAISRSGNTIYF. The CDR3 DNA follows: TGTGCCATCAGCCGCTCTGGAAACACCATATATTTT.

The chain joins TRBV5-1 to TRBJ2-7; D might be TRBD2 (5 bases). Trimming removed 4 bases at V and 5 bases at J, with 10 bases between. This CDR3 is built from 12 residues. Germline assignment: CDR1 SGHRS and CDR2 YFSETQ. CDR3 coding DNA: TGCGCCAGCAGCGAGGGAGCCGACGAGCAGTACTTC. Protein sequence: CASSEGADEQYF.

J is TRBJ2-7 and V is TRBV24-1, with D possibly matching TRBD2 (5 bases). The CDR3 has 13 residues. V was shortened by 3 bases and J by 3 bases, with 8 bases between the two germline ends. CDR1 KGHDR and CDR2 SFDVKD come from the germline V gene. As DNA, the CDR3 is TGTGCCACCAGTGATGATGGGAGCTACGAGCAGTACTTC. Protein sequence: CATSDDGSYEQYF.

This clone was detected only once. The rearrangement uses TRBV6-5 and TRBJ1-1; 10 bases match TRBD1. Germline V gene data show CDR1 as MNHEY and CDR2 as SVGAGI. V gave up 5 bases and J gave up 6 bases; unmatched junction bases: 9. The CDR3 totals 15 residues. CDR3 protein: CASSTSDRGYSEAFF. As DNA, the CDR3 is TGTGCCAGCAGTACATCGGACAGGGGGTATTCTGAAGCTTTCTTT.

This chain joins TRBV6-5 and TRBJ1-4, with D uncertain. There are 11 residues in the CDR3. V was cut by 9 bases and J by 5 bases, with 7 bases left in between. In germline, CDR1 is MNHEY, CDR2 SVGAGI. CDR3 sequence: CASGGNEKLFF. The CDR3 DNA sequence: TGTGCCAGTGGCGGCAATGAAAAACTGTTTTTT.

The genes are TRBV6-5 and TRBJ1-6; D unclear. The germline V and J ends were trimmed by 5 bases and 7 bases, with 15 bases remaining between them. The CDR3 is made up of 15 amino acids. From germline, CDR1 is MNHEY and CDR2 SVGAGI. As DNA, the CDR3 is TGTGCCAGCAGTAGAGCCTCGGGGTTAAATTCACCCCTCCACTTT. As protein: CASSRASGLNSPLHF.

CDR3 region: CSARDNYEQYF. DNA for the CDR3: TGCAGTGCTAGGGACAACTACGAGCAGTACTTC. The genes are TRBV20-1 and TRBJ2-7, with D perhaps matching TRBD1 (5 bases). This CDR3 spans 11 amino acids. Germline loops: CDR1 DFQATT, CDR2 SNEGSKA (reference sequence). Trimming left V 3 bases short and J 3 bases short, with 6 bases between.

This sequence joins TRBV4-3 and TRBJ1-2; D might be TRBD1 (5 bases). Germline CDR1 LGHNA, CDR2 YSLEER. This CDR3 has 16 residues. V was clipped by 0 bases and J by 2 bases, with 13 bases between them. The CDR3 coding sequence is TGCGCCAGCAGCCAAGATGTAGGAGGGACCAACTATGGCTACACCTTC. It codes for CASSQDVGGTNYGYTF.

The rearrangement joins TRBV4-3 to TRBJ1-4; the D gene is possibly TRBD1 (5 bases). CDR1 LGHNA and CDR2 YSLEER come from the germline V gene. This CDR3 region has 14 residues. Trimming took off 11 bases at V and 5 bases at J, with 18 bases between the two ends. The CDR3 coding sequence is TGCGCCTCGAACCCGGGGACTGGAAATGAAAAACTGTTTTTT. This translates into CASNPGTGNEKLFF.

The CDR3 DNA is TGTGCCAGCAGCTTGGGACAGAGTGAGCAGTTCTTC. Its protein is CASSLGQSEQFF. J is TRBJ2-1 and V is TRBV7-9, with 7 bases fitting TRBD1. The length of the CDR3 is 12 residues. J was trimmed by 9 bases and V by 3 bases; bases with no gene match: 2. CDR1 is SEHNR, CDR2 FQNEAQ, per germline (reference sequence).

The chain is built from TRBV27 and TRBJ1-1; TRBD1 aligns across 8 bases. Germline V gene data show CDR1 as MNHEY and CDR2 as SMNVEV (reference sequence). The CDR3 totals 15 residues. V was pared by 4 bases and J by 4 bases, with 8 bases of the junction left unmatched. The CDR3 DNA reads as TGTGCCAGCAGTTCCCAGAACAGGGGGGGCACTGAAGCTTTCTTT. Its translation is CASSSQNRGGTEAFF.

The J gene is TRBJ2-6, the V gene TRBV7-3; no clear D. The V and J ends lost 2 bases and 0 bases respectively, with 14 bases between them. From germline, CDR1 is SGHTA and CDR2 FQGTGA. The CDR3 is 18 residues long. DNA of the CDR3: TGTGCCAGCAGCTTAGGAGCCCAGCGATACTCTGGGGCCAACGTCCTGACTTTC. Translating gives CASSLGAQRYSGANVLTF.

To note about this clone: At one end the junction does not follow the germline gene, possibly because of a read error. This chain connects TRBV28 to TRBJ2-5; 10 nucleotides line up with TRBD1. The V gene's germline CDR1 is MDHEN and CDR2 SYDVKM. CDR3 length: 13 amino acids. The CDR3 region has the DNA TGTGCCAGCAGTTTATTCCGGACAGGGGGACCGCACTTC. This encodes CASSLFRTGGPHF.

The V and J genes are TRBV4-2 and TRBJ2-3; 10 nucleotides line up with TRBD1. V lost 4 bases to trimming and J lost 2 bases; unmatched junction nucleotides: 3. Germline V gene sequence: CDR1 LGHNA, CDR2 YNFKEQ. The CDR3 contains 15 residues. The CDR3 spells CASSRGQGITDTQYF. CDR3 in DNA: TGTGCCAGCAGCCGGGGACAGGGGATCACAGATACGCAGTATTTT.

The chain carries TRBV25-1 and TRBJ1-2; D is undetermined. In germline, CDR1 is MGHDK, CDR2 SYGVNS. The CDR3 is made up of 13 amino acids. The V and J ends lost 6 bases and 3 bases respectively, with 11 bases between them. CDR3 DNA: TGTGCCAGCAGCTCCGGGGTTTACTATGGCTACACCTTC. This sequence encodes CASSSGVYYGYTF.

J is TRBJ2-7 and V is TRBV7-9; TRBD2 is a possible D gene (5 bases). The CDR3 sequence is 13 residues long. The germline V gene has CDR1 SEHNR and CDR2 FQNEAQ (reference sequence). Between the trimmed V and J ends, which lost 7 bases and 3 bases, there was a span of 13 bases. CDR3 in DNA: TGTGCCAGCACCCCTAGTAGCGACTACGAGCAGTACTTC. This sequence encodes CASTPSSDYEQYF. The full variable domain, rest sourced from reference TRBV7-9 and TRBJ2-7, is DTGVSQNPRHKITKRGQNVTFRCDPISEHNRLYWYRQTLGQGPEFLTYFQNEAQLEKSRLLSDRFSAERPKGSFSTLEIQRTEQGDSAMYLCASTPSSDYEQYFGPGTRLTVT.

V is TRBV3-1 (or the pseudogene TRBV3-2) and J is TRBJ1-5, with D possibly being TRBD1 (6 bases). V was trimmed by 3 bases and J by 11 bases, leaving 17 bases between them. The CDR3 runs to 14 residues. Per germline, CDR1 LGHDT and CDR2 YNNKEL (reference sequence). CDR3 amino acids: CASSQGRQGIAQHF. The CDR3 DNA reads as TGTGCCAGCAGCCAGGGTAGGCAGGGGATAGCCCAGCATTTT.

Regarding this clone: Germline is not matched at one junction end, which may reflect a read error. The DNA for the CDR3 is TGTGCTAGCAGCTCCGGAATTGGGACTAGCGGTACAGGGGAGCTGTTTTTT. This encodes CASSSGIGTSGTGELFF. This chain links TRBV7-7 with TRBJ2-2, with TRBD2 matching 11 bases. There are 17 residues in the CDR3. Germline V lookup: CDR1 SSHAT, CDR2 FNYEAQ (reference sequence). Full variable domain (remainder filled in from reference TRBV7-7 and TRBJ2-2): GAGVSQSPRYKVTKRGQDVTLRCDPISSHATLYWYQQALGQGPEFLTYFNYEAQPDKSGLPSDRFSAERPEGSISTLTIQRTEQRDSAMYRCASSSGIGTSGTGELFFGEGSRLTVL.

The chain is built from TRBV25-1 and TRBJ1-1; TRBD1 agrees at 8 bases. J was trimmed by 4 bases and V by 7 bases; bases with no gene match: 5. Germline values: CDR1 MGHDK, CDR2 SYGVNS. The CDR3 is made up of 13 amino acids. The CDR3 DNA sequence: TGTGCCAGCAAAGGACAGGGAGTCACTGAAGCTTTCTTT. This translates into CASKGQGVTEAFF.

The chain links TRBV5-8 to TRBJ2-2, with D possibly TRBD2 on 5 matching bases. This CDR3 is 16 amino acids long. The germline CDR1 and CDR2 sequences are SGHTS and YDEGEE. Trimming shortened V by 5 bases and J by 0 bases, and 14 bases separated the two germline ends. CDR3 residues: CASSSARVANTGELFF. The CDR3 nucleotides are TGTGCCAGCAGTTCAGCGCGGGTGGCGAACACCGGGGAGCTGTTTTTT.

The CDR3 DNA sequence: TGTGCCACCAGCGGGGGAGCGGGGGGCGGCACCGGGGAGCTGTTTTTT. Translation: CATSGGAGGGTGELFF. The rearrangement joins TRBV24-1 to TRBJ2-2; 9 bases fit TRBD2. Germline-derived CDR1 and CDR2 are KGHDR and SFDVKD. The CDR3 loop spans 16 amino acids. With 7 bases clipped from V and 4 bases from J, the junction kept 9 bases outside the gene matches.

This rearrangement joins TRBV28 to TRBJ1-1; D is possibly TRBD1 (6 bases). The CDR3 runs 13 residues. Trimming cost V 7 bases and J 5 bases, with 14 bases left between them. CDR1 MDHEN and CDR2 SYDVKM come from the germline V gene. The CDR3: CASTSGVWTEAFF. The CDR3 coding sequence is TGTGCCAGCACCTCAGGGGTTTGGACTGAAGCTTTCTTT.

The chain carries TRBV6-2 or TRBV6-3 and TRBJ2-3; the match to TRBD1 covers 11 bases. Trimming cost V 5 bases and J 2 bases; bases outside gene matches: 9. Germline CDR1 MNHEY, CDR2 SVGEGT. This CDR3 is built from 17 residues. The CDR3 DNA sequence: TGTGCCAGCAGTACCGGGACAGGGGGTGCCTTCACAGATACGCAGTATTTT. Translated: CASSTGTGGAFTDTQYF.

The genes are TRBV5-1 and TRBJ2-2, with D perhaps TRBD1 (6 bases). The CDR3 totals 13 residues. CDR1 is SGHRS, CDR2 YFSETQ, per germline. Trimming stripped 4 bases from V and 6 bases from J, with 10 bases between. In DNA form, the CDR3 reads TGCGCCAGCAGCCTAGGACAGTCCGGGGAGCTGTTTTTT. It is translated as CASSLGQSGELFF.

CDR3 coding DNA: TGTGCCAGCAGCTTTACTAGCGGGGTTAACACCGGGGAGCTGTTTTTT. Its protein product is CASSFTSGVNTGELFF. The chain combines TRBV7-8 with TRBJ2-2; 10 nucleotides agree with TRBD2. The CDR3 covers 16 residues. Germline values: CDR1 SGHVS, CDR2 FQNEAQ. Losses at the gene ends were 3 bases for V and 2 bases for J; bases not matched to a gene: 3.

V and J are TRBV7-9 and TRBJ2-7; 10 bases are shared with TRBD1. This CDR3 is built from 16 residues. Per the germline V gene, CDR1 is SEHNR and CDR2 is FQNEAQ (reference sequence). V trimming: 5 bases; J trimming: 2 bases; junction bases outside the gene matches: 9. The CDR3 region has the DNA TGTGCCAGCAGCCCCCCGGACAGGGGGTTGGCCTACGAGCAGTACGTC. It encodes CASSPPDRGLAYEQYV.

In DNA form, the CDR3 reads TGTGCCAGCAGCTTGGTGCTTACGGGCACTGAAGCTTTCTTT. It is translated as CASSLVLTGTEAFF. V and J are TRBV5-5 and TRBJ1-1; D ambiguous. CDR3 length equals 14 residues. Germline assignment: CDR1 SGHKS and CDR2 YYEKEE (reference sequence). The V and J ends lost 0 bases and 4 bases respectively, with 10 bases between them.

The V gene is TRBV6-5, the J gene TRBJ2-1; TRBD1 matches 11 bases. Germline V lookup: CDR1 MNHEY, CDR2 SVGAGI. This CDR3 is built from 15 residues. Trimming at V came to 6 bases and at J to 2 bases, leaving 3 bases not matched to a gene. CDR3 sequence (DNA): TGTGCCAGCAGGGCGGACAGGGGGCCCTACAATGAGCAGTTCTTC. Translated: CASRADRGPYNEQFF.

The gene calls are TRBV29-1 and TRBJ1-2, with 8 bases identical to TRBD1. J was trimmed by 7 bases and V by 8 bases; bases with no gene match: 18. The germline V gene has CDR1 SQVTM and CDR2 ANQGSEA. The CDR3 has 15 residues. CDR3 coding DNA: TGCAGCTCCACCCAACCGGGGCAGGGGGCGGGTGGCTACACCTTC. Translating it yields CSSTQPGQGAGGYTF.